The source of this TCR beta chain is a study of ipilimumab plus nivolumab after autologous stem cell transplantation. Looking at the study overall: Typical patient got four to six ipilimumab doses and seven to nine nivolumab doses (median). Study-wide findings and caveats: The authors say TCR, Treg and microbiome findings warrant further study.

Sequenced by immunoSEQ multiplex PCR; TCRdb stores in-frame clones only, minus some. This sample has about 19,000 clones, with around 85% found just once. Worth noting for this clone: The antigen remains undetermined.

Patients got ipilimumab 1 mg/kg beginning 14 to 28 days post-transplant. Through week 26, nivolumab 3 mg/kg IV was given weeks 1, 4, 7, 10, then biweekly. This CDR3 has 19 amino acids. Trimming cost V 4 bases and J 4 bases; bases outside gene matches: 16. The germline V gene encodes CDR1 SGHRS and CDR2 YFSETQ. The chain combines TRBV5-1 with TRBJ2-2; 10 nucleotides agree with TRBD2. The sequencing here drew on PBMCs, taken in a trial of ipilimumab plus nivolumab as post-transplant consolidation. This TCR came from a male donor with diffuse large B-cell lymphoma. CDR3 bases: TGCGCCAGCAGCCCCCACCTCTCCGGGACTAGCGTCAGCACCGGGGAGCTGTTTTTT. Protein: CASSPHLSGTSVSTGELFF.